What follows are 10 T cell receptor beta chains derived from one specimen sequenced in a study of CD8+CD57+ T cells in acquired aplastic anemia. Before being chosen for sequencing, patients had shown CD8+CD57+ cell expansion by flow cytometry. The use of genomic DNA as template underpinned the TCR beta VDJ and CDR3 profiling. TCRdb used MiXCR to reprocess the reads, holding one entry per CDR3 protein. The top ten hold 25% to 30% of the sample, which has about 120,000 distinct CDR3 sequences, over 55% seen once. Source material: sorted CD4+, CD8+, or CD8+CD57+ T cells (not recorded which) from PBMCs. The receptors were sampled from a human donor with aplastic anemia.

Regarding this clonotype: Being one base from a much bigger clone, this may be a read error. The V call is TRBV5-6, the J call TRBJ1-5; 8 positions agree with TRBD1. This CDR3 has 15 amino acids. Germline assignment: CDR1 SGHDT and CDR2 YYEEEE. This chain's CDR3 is CASSKQGVINQSQHF. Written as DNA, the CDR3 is TGTGCCAGCAGCAAACAGGGGGTGATCAATCAGTCCCAGCATTTT.

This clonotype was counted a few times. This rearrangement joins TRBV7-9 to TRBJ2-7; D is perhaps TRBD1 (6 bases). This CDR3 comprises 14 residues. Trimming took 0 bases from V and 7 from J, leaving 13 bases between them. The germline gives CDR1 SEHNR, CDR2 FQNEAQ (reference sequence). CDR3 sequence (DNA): TGTGCCAGCAGCTTAGCGGGGACACCACTGGAGCAGTACTTC. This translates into CASSLAGTPLEQYF.

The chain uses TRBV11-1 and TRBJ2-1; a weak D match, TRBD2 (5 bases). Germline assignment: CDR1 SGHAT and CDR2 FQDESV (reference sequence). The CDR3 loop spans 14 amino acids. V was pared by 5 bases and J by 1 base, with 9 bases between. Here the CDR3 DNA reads TGTGCCAGCAGCACTAGTATTTCCTACAATGAGCAGTTCTTC. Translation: CASSTSISYNEQFF.

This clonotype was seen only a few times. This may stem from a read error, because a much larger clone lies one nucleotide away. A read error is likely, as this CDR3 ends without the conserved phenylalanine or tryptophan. The CDR3 is CASSYTLSGPEEQYI. The CDR3 nucleotides read TGTGCCAGCAGTTACACCTTGAGCGGACCGGAAGAGCAGTACATC. The V call is TRBV10-3, the J call TRBJ2-7, with D possibly matching TRBD2 (5 bases). Looked up from germline, CDR1 is ENHRY and CDR2 is SYGVKD. The CDR3 length is 15 residues.

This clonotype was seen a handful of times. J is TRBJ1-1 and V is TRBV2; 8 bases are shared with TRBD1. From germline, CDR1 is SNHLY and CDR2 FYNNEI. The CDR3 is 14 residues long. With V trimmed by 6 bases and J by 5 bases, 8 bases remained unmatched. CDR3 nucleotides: TGTGCCAGCAGCCGACAGGGGAGGGGGACTGAAGCTTTCTTT. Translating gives CASSRQGRGTEAFF.

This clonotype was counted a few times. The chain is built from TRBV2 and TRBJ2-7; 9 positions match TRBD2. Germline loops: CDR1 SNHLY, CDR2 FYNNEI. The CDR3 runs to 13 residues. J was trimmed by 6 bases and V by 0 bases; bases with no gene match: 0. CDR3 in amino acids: CASSEAREGEQYF. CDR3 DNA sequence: TGTGCCAGCAGTGAAGCGCGGGAGGGCGAGCAGTACTTC. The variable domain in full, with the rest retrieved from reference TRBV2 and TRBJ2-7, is EPEVTQTPSHQVTQMGQEVILRCVPISNHLYFYWYRQILGQKVEFLVSFYNNEISEKSEIFDDQFSVERPDGSNFTLKIRSTKLEDSAMYFCASSEAREGEQYFGPGTRLTVT.

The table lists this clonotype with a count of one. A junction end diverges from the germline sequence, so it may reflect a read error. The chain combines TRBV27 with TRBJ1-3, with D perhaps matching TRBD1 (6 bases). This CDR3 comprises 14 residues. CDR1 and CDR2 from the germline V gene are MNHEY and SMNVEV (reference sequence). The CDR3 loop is CAGSLGGGGNTIHF. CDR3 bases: TGTGCCGGCAGTTTAGGGGGAGGCGGAAACACCATACATTTT.

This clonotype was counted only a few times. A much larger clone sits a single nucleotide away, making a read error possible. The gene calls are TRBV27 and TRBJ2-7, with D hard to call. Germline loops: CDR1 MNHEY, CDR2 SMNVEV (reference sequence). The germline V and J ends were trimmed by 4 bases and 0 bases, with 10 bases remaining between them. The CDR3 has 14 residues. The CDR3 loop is CASSSPIVSYEQYF. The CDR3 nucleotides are TGTGCCAGCAGTTCCCCTATCGTCTCCTACGAGCAGTACTTC.

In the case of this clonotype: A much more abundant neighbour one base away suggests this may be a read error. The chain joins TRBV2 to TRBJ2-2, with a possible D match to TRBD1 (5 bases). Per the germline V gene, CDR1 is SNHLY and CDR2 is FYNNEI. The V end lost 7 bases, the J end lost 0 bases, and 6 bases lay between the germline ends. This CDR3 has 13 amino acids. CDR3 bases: TGTGCCAGCAAGGGGACGAACACCGGGGAGCTGTTTTTT. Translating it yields CASKGTNTGELFF. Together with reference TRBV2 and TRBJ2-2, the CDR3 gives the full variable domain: EPEVTQTPSHQVTQMGQEVILRCVPISNHLYFYWYRQILGQKVEFLVSFYNNEISEKSEIFDDQFSVERPDGSNFTLKIRSTKLEDSAMYFCASKGTNTGELFFGEGSRLTVL.

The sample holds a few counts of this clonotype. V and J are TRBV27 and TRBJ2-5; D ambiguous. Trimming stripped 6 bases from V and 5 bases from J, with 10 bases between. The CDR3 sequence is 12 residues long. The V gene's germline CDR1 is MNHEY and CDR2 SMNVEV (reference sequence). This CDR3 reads CASRGILETQYF. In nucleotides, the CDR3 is TGTGCCAGCAGGGGGATTTTGGAGACCCAGTACTTC.